This is a list of T cell receptor beta chains from one sample in a study of blood T cell repertoires in COVID-19. Generated by immunoSEQ multiplex PCR, the TCRdb table keeps only in-frame clones and is missing some. The data show under 300,000 clones, about 89% seen once. Sequenced material: PBMCs or T cells enriched from blood (not recorded which). These receptors all stem from a human donor in a cohort exposed to, infected with or recovered from COVID-19 (not recorded which). The donor label of this sample is uncertain. Each CDR3 is given with its conserved first and last residue. A D gene is named only where the DNA matches it firmly. Rows may omit the clone size; those that give it use once, few, many or a size class.

. TRBJ2-3 TRBV7-9 . TGTGCCAGCAGGAGCCGGACAGCTAGCACAGATACGCAGTATTTT CASRSRTASTDTQYF
once TRBJ1-1 TRBV6-6 TRBD1 TGTGCCAGCAGTACAGGGGGCGGGAAGAACACTGAAGCTTTCTTT CASSTGGGKNTEAFF
. TRBJ1-5 TRBV24-1 . TGTGCCACCAGTGAAGCAGGGGATCAGCCCCAGCATTTT CATSEAGDQPQHF
. TRBJ2-7 TRBV3-1/TRBV3-2 . TGTGCCAGCAGCCTTAGCTCCTACGAGCAGTACTTC CASSLSSYEQYF
. TRBJ2-5 TRBV5-4 . TGTGCCAGCAGCAGACTTGACAGTGGCGAAGAGACCCAGTACTTC CASSRLDSGEETQYF
. TRBJ2-3 TRBV29-1 . TGCAGCGCCCGGGGAGGCACAGATACGCAGTATTTT CSARGGTDTQYF
. TRBJ1-2 TRBV28 TRBD1 TGTGCCAGCAGTTTAGGGGACAGGGGTTTCGGCTACACCTTC CASSLGDRGFGYTF
. TRBJ1-1 TRBV9 . TGTGCCAGCAGCGTAGTTGGCCAGAACACTGAAGCTTTCTTT CASSVVGQNTEAFF
. TRBJ2-2 TRBV5-8 TRBD1 TGTGCCAGCAGCTTGTCTTCCGGGACAGACCTCACCGGGGAGCTGTTTTTT CASSLSSGTDLTGELFF
many TRBJ2-2 TRBV27 . TGTGCCAGCAGTCCCCCTAACACCGGGGAGCTGTTTTTT CASSPPNTGELFF
. TRBJ2-1 TRBV10-1 TRBD2 TGCGCCAGCAGTGACGGACTAGCGGGGGGAAATGAGCAGTTCTTC CASSDGLAGGNEQFF
. TRBJ1-1 TRBV7-3 . TGTGCCAGCAGCTTAGGGCAGCACACTGAAGCTTTCTTT CASSLGQHTEAFF
once TRBJ1-1 TRBV12-3/TRBV12-4 . TGTGCCAGCAGGGCTTACTGGGCTGGTGAAGCTTTCTTT CASRAYWAGEAFF
. TRBJ1-1 TRBV6-5 . TGTGCCAGCAGTTACGGAGGCACTTCGACTGAAGCTTTCTTT CASSYGGTSTEAFF
. TRBJ2-3 TRBV25-1 TRBD2 TGTGCCAGCAGTCCACACCCGGGACTAGCTGGACCAGATACGCAGTATTTT CASSPHPGLAGPDTQYF
. TRBJ1-2 TRBV6-6 . TGTGCCAGCAGTTACGAACCAGGTAGCTATGGCTACACCTTC CASSYEPGSYGYTF
. TRBJ1-1 TRBV7-2 . TGTGCCAGCAGCTTGGACCTGGGGGACTCTGAAGCTTTCTTT CASSLDLGDSEAFF
. TRBJ1-4 TRBV5-1 TRBD1 TGCGCCAGCAGCGGCGGGACAGTACGAAAACTGTTTTTT CASSGGTVRKLFF
. TRBJ1-5 TRBV25-1 . TGTGCCAGCAGTCCTTGGGGGGGAAAGGAGGGTCAGCCCCAGCATTTT CASSPWGGKEGQPQHF
. TRBJ2-2 TRBV6-1 . TGTGCCAGCAGTGATCAGTGGCAGGTCGACGGGGAGCTGTTTTTT CASSDQWQVDGELFF
. TRBJ2-5 TRBV30 TRBD1 TGTGCCTGGAGTTTGACAGGGTTCCGGGAGACCCAGTACTTC CAWSLTGFRETQYF
. TRBJ1-1 TRBV27 TRBD1 TGTGCCAGCAGAGAGGGACAGGGTGTTCTCGAAGCTTTCTTT CASREGQGVLEAFF
. TRBJ2-7 TRBV30 . TGTGCCTGGAGTGTGCGCCTTCGGGACTACGAGCAGTACTTC CAWSVRLRDYEQYF
once TRBJ1-2 TRBV13 . TGTGCCAGCAGCTTGACGGGGGAAGCTAACTATGGCTACACCTTC CASSLTGEANYGYTF
. TRBJ1-5 TRBV7-9 TRBD1 TGTGCCAGCAGTCCAGGGGGCGTAGGTCAGCCCCAGCATTTT CASSPGGVGQPQHF